This entry lists 21 T cell receptor beta chains sequenced from one sample in a study of CD8+ T cells in alopecia areata. It was cDNA, reverse transcribed from extracted RNA, that served as the sequencing template. Generated by immunoSEQ multiplex PCR, the TCRdb table keeps only in-frame clones and is missing some. The data hold 150,000 to 200,000 clones, with 65% to 75% observed a single time. The sequencing used CD8+ T cells sorted from blood, collected at week 0. All receptors derive from a human donor with alopecia areata.

The CDR3 DNA follows: TGTGCCAGCAGCGGACAAATACAGGGTAGCCAGTACTTC. Its translation: CASSGQIQGSQYF. V is TRBV9 and J is TRBJ2-5; possible D gene TRBD1, 6 bases. There are 13 residues in the CDR3. Trimming left V 3 bases short and J 10 bases short, with 16 bases between. The germline V gene encodes CDR1 SGDLS and CDR2 YYNGEE.

This chain connects TRBV29-1 to TRBJ1-1; 8 bases are shared with TRBD1. The CDR3 is 12 amino acids. The trim removed 7 bases at V and 4 bases at J, leaving 5 bases unmatched. The germline CDR1 and CDR2 sequences are SQVTM and ANQGSEA. The DNA of the CDR3 is TGCAGCGGGGGGACAGGCCTCACTGAAGCTTTCTTT. Protein product: CSGGTGLTEAFF.

The J gene is TRBJ2-1, the V gene TRBV2; 9 positions agree with TRBD1. The J segment lost 13 bases and the V segment lost 6 bases, leaving 4 bases of the junction unmatched. The CDR3 is 11 amino acids. CDR1 SNHLY and CDR2 FYNNEI come from the germline V gene. The DNA of the CDR3 is TGTGCCAGCAGGGGGGGACAGGGTCAGTTCTTC. Its protein is CASRGGQGQFF.

The genes are TRBV19 and TRBJ2-7, with TRBD2 as a possible D gene (5 bases). The germline V gene encodes CDR1 LNHDA and CDR2 SQIVND (reference sequence). This CDR3 region has 12 residues. The V gene lost 10 bases and the J gene lost 1 base, with 11 bases spanning the gap. The CDR3 protein is CATEDSSYEQYF. CDR3 nucleotides: TGTGCCACTGAGGACTCATCCTACGAGCAGTACTTC.

This clone was detected a few times. This chain links TRBV5-1 with TRBJ1-1; D might be TRBD1 (6 bases). CDR3 length: 16 amino acids. The V gene's germline CDR1 is SGHRS and CDR2 YFSETQ. Trimming stripped 3 bases from V and 0 bases from J, with 15 bases between. This CDR3 reads CASSSGGGWLNTEAFF. The CDR3 region has the DNA TGCGCCAGCAGCTCGGGGGGCGGATGGCTGAACACTGAAGCTTTCTTT.

The chain recombines TRBV9 with TRBJ1-5; 7 bases align to TRBD1. Unmatched junction bases numbered 7, after V lost 3 bases and J lost 4 bases. The CDR3 runs 15 residues. In germline, CDR1 is SGDLS, CDR2 YYNGEE. The CDR3 here is CASSAETGTNQPQHF. CDR3 in DNA: TGTGCCAGCAGCGCTGAGACAGGGACTAATCAGCCCCAGCATTTT.

The J gene is TRBJ2-2, the V gene TRBV6-4; D gene ambiguous. The CDR3 is 13 amino acids. Trimming stripped 7 bases from V and 4 bases from J, with 10 bases between. Germline V gives CDR1 MRHNA, CDR2 SNTAGT. In DNA form, the CDR3 reads TGTGCCAGCACCGGGTACGCCACCGGGGAGCTGTTTTTT. Translation gives CASTGYATGELFF.

A single count supports this clone. The chain carries TRBV2 and TRBJ2-5; D unresolved. Germline V gene sequence: CDR1 SNHLY, CDR2 FYNNEI. This CDR3 contains 15 residues. V lost 9 bases and J lost 3, with 20 bases in between. CDR3: CAREPGREQKETQYF. The CDR3 DNA reads TGTGCCAGGGAGCCCGGAAGGGAACAGAAAGAGACCCAGTACTTC.

The V gene is TRBV14, the J gene TRBJ2-7; D is undetermined. CDR3 length: 11 residues. In germline, CDR1 is SGHDN, CDR2 FVKESK. With 4 bases removed from V and 3 bases from J, the gap between germline ends came to 4 bases. This chain's CDR3 is CASSPGYEQYF. The CDR3 DNA is TGTGCCAGCAGCCCTGGCTACGAGCAGTACTTC.

The V and J genes are TRBV9 and TRBJ2-7; TRBD2 matches at 10 bases. V was pared by 3 bases and J by 4 bases, with 19 bases of the junction left unmatched. CDR1 is SGDLS, CDR2 YYNGEE, per germline. The length of the CDR3 is 19 residues. Written as DNA, the CDR3 is TGTGCCAGCAGCGCGAACTATGGGCTAGCGGGGGCCCGTCATTACGAGCAGTACTTC. This sequence encodes CASSANYGLAGARHYEQYF.

The chain recombines TRBV30 with TRBJ2-3; weak D call: TRBD2 (5 bases). Germline loops: CDR1 GTSNPN, CDR2 SVGIG (reference sequence). The CDR3 contains 12 residues. The ends were cut back, 5 bases at V and 6 bases at J, with 12 bases in the middle. The DNA for the CDR3 is TGTGCCTGGGGATTAGCGAGGGATACGCAGTATTTT. Encoded protein: CAWGLARDTQYF.

As DNA, the CDR3 is TGTGCCAGCAGTTACCTCGGAGACTACGAGCAGTACTTC. Amino acids: CASSYLGDYEQYF. The rearrangement joins TRBV6-5 to TRBJ2-7; D unclear. With 2 bases removed from V and 3 bases from J, the gap between germline ends came to 8 bases. Germline V gene data show CDR1 as MNHEY and CDR2 as SVGAGI. There are 13 residues in the CDR3.

The chain employs TRBV29-1 and TRBJ1-2; D remains unclear. The CDR3 totals 16 residues. The germline V gene has CDR1 SQVTM and CDR2 ANQGSEA. Trimming took off 3 bases at V and 7 bases at J, with 24 bases between the two ends. CDR3 nucleotide sequence: TGCAGCGTTGATCTCGAGAGCTACCAGGAGGGTCGTGGCTACACCTTC. It yields the protein CSVDLESYQEGRGYTF.

J is TRBJ2-7 and V is TRBV2; D may be TRBD1 (5 bases). Germline loops: CDR1 SNHLY, CDR2 FYNNEI. There are 12 residues in the CDR3. Trimming removed 7 bases from V and 1 base from J, with 8 bases in between. CDR3 loop: CASKDSSYEQYF. CDR3 DNA: TGTGCCAGCAAAGACAGTTCCTACGAGCAGTACTTC.

The chain uses TRBV10-3 and TRBJ2-2; D gene unclear. Per germline, CDR1 ENHRY and CDR2 SYGVKD. Trimming took off 3 bases at V and 1 base at J, with 3 bases between the two ends. This CDR3 is built from 13 residues. This CDR3 reads CAISDKNTGELFF. DNA of the CDR3: TGTGCCATCAGTGATAAGAACACCGGGGAGCTGTTTTTT.

This clone was found a few times. The V call is TRBV4-2, the J call TRBJ2-7; D is undetermined. This CDR3 is 16 amino acids long. CDR1 and CDR2 (germline): LGHNA, YNFKEQ. The V gene lost 0 bases and the J gene lost 5 bases, with 17 bases spanning the gap. CDR3 sequence (DNA): TGTGCCAGCAGCCAAGAACTGGTCTATATGAGCAACGAGCAGTACTTC. As protein: CASSQELVYMSNEQYF.

This rearrangement joins TRBV27 to TRBJ1-1; D gene ambiguous. The CDR3 is 11 residues long. Germline V gives CDR1 MNHEY, CDR2 SMNVEV (reference sequence). Trimming took off 8 bases at V and 7 bases at J, with 11 bases between the two ends. CDR3 loop: CASFGQSEAFF. CDR3 coding DNA: TGTGCCAGCTTCGGGCAGAGTGAAGCTTTCTTT.

This sequence joins TRBV6-6 and TRBJ2-5, with D tentatively TRBD1 or TRBD2 (6 bases each). CDR1 is MNHNY, CDR2 SVGAGI, per germline (reference sequence). This CDR3 is built from 14 residues. V was clipped by 2 bases and J by 4 bases, with 11 bases between them. For the CDR3, the DNA is TGTGCCAGCAGTTACCTTGGGGGGCCAGAGACCCAGTACTTC. Translated: CASSYLGGPETQYF.

V usage is TRBV7-9 and J usage is TRBJ1-2, with D possibly being TRBD1 (5 bases). The CDR3 contains 13 residues. Germline CDR1 and CDR2: SEHNR and FQNEAQ (reference sequence). Trimming removed 5 bases from V and 0 bases from J, with 7 bases in between. The CDR3 DNA sequence: TGTGCCAGCAGCCTGGGGCCTAACTATGGCTACACCTTC. It encodes CASSLGPNYGYTF.

In its sample, this clone was seen a few times. The genes are TRBV6-5 and TRBJ2-3; D gene uncertain. This CDR3 comprises 12 residues. From germline, CDR1 is MNHEY and CDR2 SVGAGI. V lost 11 bases and J 4 bases, leaving 13 bases between the germline ends. The CDR3: CAVELGSDTQYF. As DNA, the CDR3 is TGTGCCGTGGAGTTGGGGTCAGATACGCAGTATTTT.

CDR3 amino acids: CASSDGRPEAFF. The CDR3 region has the DNA TGTGCCAGCAGCGACGGACGACCTGAAGCTTTCTTT. The rearrangement uses TRBV9 and TRBJ1-1; D unclear. The V and J ends lost 3 bases and 6 bases respectively, with 9 bases between them. This CDR3 is built from 12 residues. CDR1 and CDR2 (germline): SGDLS, YYNGEE.